Listed below are T cell receptor beta chains from one sample, sequenced in a study of neurological immune-mediated disorders. One entry per CDR3 protein results from TCRdb running MiXCR on the 5' RACE reads. The table lists tens of thousands of distinct CDR3 sequences, about 14% of them singletons, with 25% to 30% in the top ten. Sequencing input: PBMCs. The receptors were gathered from a woman between 50 and 59 years old with HTLV-1-associated myelopathy (HAM/TSP). Both conserved end residues are trimmed from each CDR3. Fields, in order: D gene, J gene, V gene, CDR3 protein. A D gene is named only where the DNA matches it firmly.

>TRBD1|TRBJ2-7|TRBV5-1
ASSLAATGTYEQY
>TRBD1|TRBJ1-1|TRBV20-1
SARTFSMDRGGRDTEAF
>-|TRBJ2-2|TRBV6-2/TRBV6-3
ASSYITGELF
>TRBD1|TRBJ1-5|TRBV5-1
ASSSGTGGNQPQH
>-|TRBJ2-3|TRBV9
ASSFTLSDTQY
>-|TRBJ2-3|TRBV5-1
ASSFSESTDTQY
>TRBD2|TRBJ2-7|TRBV5-1
ASSWIGGTSDEQY
>TRBD1|TRBJ2-7|TRBV10-1
ASSKDRVGEQY
>-|TRBJ2-1|TRBV7-9
ASSLRGANEQF
>TRBD1|TRBJ1-1|TRBV6-1
ASSSGTGSTEAF
>TRBD1|TRBJ2-3|TRBV20-1
SAQKPGQGIPDTQY
>-|TRBJ1-1|TRBV12-3/TRBV12-4
ASSLETLMNTEAF
>-|TRBJ2-2|TRBV11-2
ANSQLRGNTGELF
>-|TRBJ1-4|TRBV5-1
ASSRSEVSGNEKLF
>-|TRBJ2-2|TRBV10-3
AISPGLLTGELF
>-|TRBJ1-1|TRBV7-2
ASSWTVNTEAF
>TRBD1|TRBJ1-1|TRBV20-1
SATGQGNMNTEAF
>-|TRBJ2-7|TRBV7-2
ASSLVPPEQY
>-|TRBJ2-5|TRBV9
ASSVIGTRGETQY
>-|TRBJ2-2|TRBV9
ASSDRAWDTGELF
>-|TRBJ1-3|TRBV5-1
ASSDDGSGNTIY
>-|TRBJ2-6|TRBV29-1
SVAGAGANVLT
>-|TRBJ1-4|TRBV20-1
SARDRRAATNEKLF
>-|TRBJ2-5|TRBV20-1
SPQWGRETQY
>-|TRBJ1-2|TRBV20-1
SARYTDFYGYT
>-|TRBJ2-3|TRBV29-1
SAVPWDTQY
>TRBD2|TRBJ2-2|TRBV12-3/TRBV12-4
ASGGGAGELF
>TRBD2|TRBJ2-4|TRBV20-1
SARSLLAGWAKNIQY
>-|TRBJ1-6|TRBV5-1
ASSLGARGNSPLH
>TRBD1|TRBJ1-5|TRBV18
ASLVDRDQPQH
>-|TRBJ2-6|TRBV9
ASSPRGASSGANVLT
>TRBD2|TRBJ2-3|TRBV15
ATSRVFTSGGRSTDTQY
>TRBD1|TRBJ1-4|TRBV7-2
ASSGGTGGLKLF
>TRBD1|TRBJ1-1|TRBV6-2/TRBV6-3
ASSWLPGTGDTEAF
>TRBD1|TRBJ1-1|TRBV11-2
ASSPQGARSTEAF
>TRBD1|TRBJ1-2|TRBV29-1
SVLQGAFGYT
>-|TRBJ1-2|TRBV7-2
ASSLAGGGRNYGYT
>-|-|TRBV5-1
ASSLDYNEQF
>TRBD1|TRBJ1-5|TRBV20-1
SAQGTVNQPQH
>-|TRBJ1-2|TRBV10-3
AISEQNYGYT
>TRBD2|TRBJ2-2|TRBV20-1
SGGLAGGRTGELF
>-|TRBJ2-5|TRBV6-1
ASSERGETQY
>-|TRBJ2-3|TRBV7-9
ASIGGWADTQY
>-|TRBJ2-2|TRBV10-3
AIRGENTGELF
>-|TRBJ2-5|TRBV5-6
ASSSLGGREGTQY
>-|TRBJ2-4|TRBV27
ASSSASVAKNIQY
>-|TRBJ1-1|TRBV25-1
ASSVSGGTEAF
>TRBD2|TRBJ2-3|TRBV5-6
ASSLAVAGGPSDTQY
>TRBD2|TRBJ2-3|TRBV5-5
ASSAVSGGAFTDTQY
>-|TRBJ1-2|TRBV12-3/TRBV12-4
ASRAGTNYGYT
>TRBD1|TRBJ2-1|TRBV6-5
ASSYAAGTGDSEQF
>-|TRBJ1-3|TRBV27
ASSRLSGNTIY
>-|TRBJ2-7|TRBV20-1
SARKGEQY
>TRBD1|TRBJ1-2|TRBV29-1
SVAHNRGYYGYT
>-|TRBJ1-2|TRBV29-1
SVMGGYGYT